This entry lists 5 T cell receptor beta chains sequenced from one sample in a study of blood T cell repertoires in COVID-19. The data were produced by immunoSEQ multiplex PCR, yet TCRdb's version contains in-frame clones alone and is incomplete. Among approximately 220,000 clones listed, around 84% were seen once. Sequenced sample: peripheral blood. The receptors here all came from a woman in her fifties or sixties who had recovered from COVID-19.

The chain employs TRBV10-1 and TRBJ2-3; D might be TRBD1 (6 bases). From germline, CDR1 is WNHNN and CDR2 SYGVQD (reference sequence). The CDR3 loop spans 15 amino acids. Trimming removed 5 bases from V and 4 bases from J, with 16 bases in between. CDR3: CASSPGQIVPDTQYF. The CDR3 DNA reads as TGCGCCAGCAGTCCCGGACAGATCGTCCCAGATACGCAGTATTTT.

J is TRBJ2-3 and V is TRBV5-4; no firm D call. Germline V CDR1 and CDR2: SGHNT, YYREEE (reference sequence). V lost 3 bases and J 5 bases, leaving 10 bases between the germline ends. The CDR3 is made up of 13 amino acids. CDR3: CASSWSRGDTQYF. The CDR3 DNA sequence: TGTGCCAGCAGCTGGAGCCGAGGAGATACGCAGTATTTT.

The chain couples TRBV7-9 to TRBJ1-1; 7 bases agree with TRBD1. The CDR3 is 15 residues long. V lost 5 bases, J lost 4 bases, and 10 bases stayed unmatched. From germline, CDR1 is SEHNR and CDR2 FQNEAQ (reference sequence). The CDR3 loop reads CASSRTGVRGTEAFF. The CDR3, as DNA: TGTGCCAGCAGCCGAACAGGGGTTAGGGGCACTGAAGCTTTCTTT.

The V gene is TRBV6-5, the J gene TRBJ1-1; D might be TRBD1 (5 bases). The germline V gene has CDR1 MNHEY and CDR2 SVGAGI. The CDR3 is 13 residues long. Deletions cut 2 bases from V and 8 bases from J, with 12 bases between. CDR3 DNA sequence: TGTGCCAGCAGTTACCGCTCTCGGGGGGAAGCTTTCTTT. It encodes CASSYRSRGEAFF.

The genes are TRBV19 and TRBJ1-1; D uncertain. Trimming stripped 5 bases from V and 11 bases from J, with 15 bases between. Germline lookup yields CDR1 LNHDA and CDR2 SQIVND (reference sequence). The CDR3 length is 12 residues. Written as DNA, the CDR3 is TGTGCCAGTAGTCCCTTCAGGTGTGGGGCTTTCTTT. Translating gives CASSPFRCGAFF.